These T cell receptor beta chains were read from a single sample in a study of regulatory T cells in long-lasting Graves disease. A single record per CDR3 protein comes from TCRdb applying MiXCR to the multiplex PCR reads. The repertoire includes around 500,000 distinct CDR3 sequences, 13% of them detected once, and 10% sits in the top ten. The sample was also reused in another study, on T cells in Graves' hyperthyroidism and ophthalmopathy.

This sample comprised peripheral blood mononuclear cells (PBMCs), obtained at new diagnosis, from a patient treated with antithyroid drugs. The receptors shown here come from a man aged 25-40 years with Graves disease. Both conserved end residues are part of each CDR3. The order of the fields is V gene, D gene, clone size, J gene, CDR3 length, CDR3 protein, CDR3 DNA. The D gene is left open where the match is weak. For some rows the clone size is stated as once, few or many, or as a class when expanded; others skip it.

TRBV20-1,NA,few,TRBJ2-1,11,CSASAGFEQFF,TGCAGTGCTAGCGCAGGCTTTGAGCAGTTCTTC
TRBV28,TRBD1,few,TRBJ2-7,14,CASSPPDRVAEQYF,TGTGCCAGCAGCCCGCCGGACAGGGTTGCCGAGCAGTACTTC
TRBV19,NA,many,TRBJ1-2,15,CASSSRRGPHYGYTF,TGTGCCAGTAGTTCTCGCCGGGGACCACACTATGGCTACACCTTC
TRBV29-1,TRBD1,many,TRBJ2-7,13,CSVDPGTGYEQYF,TGCAGCGTTGACCCCGGGACAGGCTACGAGCAGTACTTC
TRBV28,TRBD1,many,TRBJ2-7,17,CASSPGHRGFQSYEQYF,TGTGCCAGCAGTCCCGGTCACAGGGGATTCCAATCCTACGAGCAGTACTTC
TRBV2,NA,many,TRBJ2-5,15,CASSPPPGRGETQYF,TGTGCCAGCAGTCCCCCCCCCGGCAGGGGTGAGACCCAGTACTTC
TRBV6-1,NA,NA,TRBJ2-1,13,CASSPERVNEQFF,TGTGCCAGCAGCCCCGAAAGGGTCAATGAGCAGTTCTTC
TRBV10-3,NA,once,TRBJ2-1,13,CAIRGAEYNEQFF,TGTGCCATCAGGGGGGCAGAATACAATGAGCAGTTCTTC
TRBV9,NA,many,TRBJ2-1,17,CASSVGEGDHSYNEQFF,TGTGCCAGCAGCGTAGGGGAAGGGGATCACTCCTACAATGAGCAGTTCTTC
TRBV12-3/TRBV12-4,NA,many,TRBJ2-5,12,CASRGDGKTQYF,TGTGCCAGCAGGGGGGACGGGAAGACCCAGTACTTC
TRBV6-4,TRBD1,NA,TRBJ1-6,18,CASSYGQGPSSYNSPLHF,TGTGCCAGCAGTTACGGACAGGGACCGAGCTCCTATAATTCACCCCTCCACTTT
TRBV6-1,NA,NA,TRBJ2-2,12,CASRESAGELFF,TGTGCCAGCAGGGAGTCCGCGGGGGAGCTGTTTTTT
TRBV15,TRBD1,NA,TRBJ1-5,17,CATSPFTTGISNRPQHF,TGTGCCACCAGCCCTTTTACGACAGGGATTAGCAATCGGCCCCAGCATTTT
TRBV20-1,TRBD2,many,TRBJ2-7,13,CSAKDAGAYEQYF,TGCAGTGCTAAGGACGCGGGGGCCTACGAGCAGTACTTC
TRBV10-3,TRBD1,NA,TRBJ2-5,13,CAIGDRGGETQYF,TGTGCCATCGGTGACAGGGGCGGGGAGACCCAGTACTTC
TRBV7-9,TRBD1,few,TRBJ2-1,12,CASSPGTGDQFF,TGTGCCAGCAGCCCGGGGACAGGGGATCAGTTCTTC
TRBV12-3/TRBV12-4,TRBD1,many,TRBJ2-2,12,CASSRTGGRLFF,TGTGCCAGCAGTAGAACAGGGGGAAGGCTGTTTTTT
TRBV12-3/TRBV12-4,TRBD2,many,TRBJ2-3,15,CASSLVAGGLREQYF,TGTGCCAGCAGTTTAGTAGCGGGAGGGCTTCGAGAACAGTATTTT
TRBV29-1,TRBD1,many,TRBJ1-5,15,CSVELADRLNQPQHF,TGCAGCGTTGAGCTAGCGGACAGGCTGAATCAGCCCCAGCATTTT
TRBV4-1,NA,NA,TRBJ2-5,13,CASSHSREETQYF,TGCGCCAGCAGCCATTCGCGGGAAGAGACCCAGTACTTC
TRBV13,TRBD1,NA,TRBJ2-2,14,CASSKGQDTGELFF,TGTGCCAGCAGCAAAGGACAGGACACCGGGGAGCTGTTTTTT
TRBV20-1,NA,NA,TRBJ1-6,14,CSARDPQDNSPLHF,TGCAGTGCTAGAGATCCCCAGGATAATTCACCCCTCCACTTT
TRBV19,TRBD2,few,TRBJ2-2,16,CASRGLAGRGTGELFF,TGTGCCAGCCGAGGGCTAGCGGGAAGGGGGACCGGGGAGCTGTTTTTT
TRBV27,TRBD1,NA,TRBJ2-5,14,CASSYWGTGETQYF,TGTGCCAGCAGTTACTGGGGGACAGGTGAGACCCAGTACTTC
TRBV6-1,TRBD1,many,TRBJ2-7,15,CASSEERGPTYEQYF,TGTGCCAGCAGTGAAGAGAGGGGGCCTACCTACGAGCAGTACTTC
TRBV20-1,TRBD1,NA,TRBJ1-2,13,CSASRDRLGGYTF,TGCAGTGCAAGCCGGGACAGGCTGGGTGGCTACACCTTC
TRBV27,TRBD1,many,TRBJ1-5,16,CASSLHGQGGGQPQHF,TGTGCCAGCAGTTTACACGGACAGGGGGGTGGTCAGCCCCAGCATTTT
TRBV6-2/TRBV6-3,NA,many,TRBJ2-3,16,CASSYSKLQNTDTQYF,TGTGCCAGCAGTTACTCGAAGCTTCAGAACACAGATACGCAGTATTTT
TRBV11-2,NA,many,TRBJ2-5,11,CASSLLGTQYF,TGTGCCAGCAGCCTCCTCGGGACCCAGTACTTC